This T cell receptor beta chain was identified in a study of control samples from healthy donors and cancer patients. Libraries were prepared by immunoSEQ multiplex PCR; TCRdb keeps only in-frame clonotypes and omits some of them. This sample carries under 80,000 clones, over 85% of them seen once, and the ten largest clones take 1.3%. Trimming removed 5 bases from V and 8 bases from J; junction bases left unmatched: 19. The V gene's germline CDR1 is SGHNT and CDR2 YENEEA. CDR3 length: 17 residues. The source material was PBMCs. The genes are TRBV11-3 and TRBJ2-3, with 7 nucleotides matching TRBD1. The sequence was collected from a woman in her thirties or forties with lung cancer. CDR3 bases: TGTGCCAGCAGCCCTCGAGATAGGGGGCCCCCACACGGTACGCAGTATTTT. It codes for CASSPRDRGPPHGTQYF.